A selection of T cell receptor beta chains follows, all from one sample in a study of response to subunit inactivated influenza vaccine. TCRdb re-analysed the RT-PCR reads in MiXCR, keeping a single row per CDR3 protein. This sample has fewer than 250,000 distinct CDR3 sequences, with about an eighth found just once. Sequenced material: CD8+ T cells sorted from PBMCs, taken approximately 5 days after vaccination. The receptors derive from a man between 50 and 59 years old who received an inactivated influenza vaccine. Both conserved end residues are part of each CDR3. The D gene is left open where the match is weak. Expanded clones get a size class; other rows say once, few or many, or leave the size out.

TRBV5-1	.	TRBJ1-1	.	TGCGCCAGCAGGGGGCTAGGCCACCCTGAAGCTTTCTTT	CASRGLGHPEAFF
TRBV7-9	few	TRBJ2-7	TRBD1	TGTGCCAGCAGCTCCGGACAGGGGTTCCACGAGCAGTACTTC	CASSSGQGFHEQYF
TRBV29-1	.	TRBJ2-1	.	TGCAGCGTTGAACCCCTTTCCTCCGGGGGTGAGCAGTTCTTC	CSVEPLSSGGEQFF
TRBV30	.	TRBJ2-7	.	TGTGCCTGGAGTGGGGACGGAGGATACGAGCAGTACTTC	CAWSGDGGYEQYF
TRBV27	.	TRBJ2-3	.	TGTGCCAGCAGTACGGTCACTGCCGATACGCAGTATTTT	CASSTVTADTQYF
TRBV20-1	few	TRBJ2-1	.	TGCAGTGCTAGAAACTATCAGGGGCTAAATGAGCAGTTCTTC	CSARNYQGLNEQFF
TRBV4-2	few	TRBJ2-7	.	TGTGCCAGCAGCCAAGAGGGTGGCAGTTCCTACGAGCAGTACTTC	CASSQEGGSSYEQYF
TRBV4-3	few	TRBJ2-5	.	TGCGCCAGCAGCCAAGGGGGCAGGGCGAGCGAGACCCAGTACTTC	CASSQGGRASETQYF
TRBV28	many	TRBJ2-1	.	TGTGCCAGCAGTTCGAGTAAAGTGATCGATGAGCAGTTCTTC	CASSSSKVIDEQFF
TRBV15	few	TRBJ1-5	TRBD1	TGTGCCACCAGGATCGGACAGGGGTACCAGCCCCAGCATTTT	CATRIGQGYQPQHF
TRBV24-1	few	TRBJ2-7	.	TGTGCCACCAGCCAAACCGGGACACCAAACGAGCAGTACTTC	CATSQTGTPNEQYF
TRBV4-2	.	TRBJ2-7	TRBD2	TGTGCCAGCAGCCAAGATAGCGGGAGAGTCAACGAGCAGTACTTC	CASSQDSGRVNEQYF
TRBV9	.	TRBJ2-7	.	TGTGCCAGCAGCGTAGATCCCTCCCATGGCGACGAGCAGTACTTC	CASSVDPSHGDEQYF
TRBV9	few	TRBJ1-2	.	TGTGCCAGCAGCGTAGGGGGGGCCGACTATGGCTACACCTTC	CASSVGGADYGYTF
TRBV24-1	few	TRBJ2-2	TRBD2	TGTGCCACCAGTGATTCGGGGGGAACCGGGGAGCTGTTTTTT	CATSDSGGTGELFF
TRBV6-2/TRBV6-3	few	TRBJ1-5	.	TGTGCCAGCAGAACCGGGGGGGTGCACGGTCAGCCCCAGCATTTT	CASRTGGVHGQPQHF
TRBV15	.	TRBJ2-7	.	TGTGCCACCAGCACCCAGGGCCCCTACGAGCAGTACTTC	CATSTQGPYEQYF
TRBV5-1	few	TRBJ2-3	.	TGCGCAACTGGGGGACCGAGCACAGATACGCAGTATTTT	CATGGPSTDTQYF
TRBV28	.	TRBJ2-2	TRBD2	TGTGCCAGCAGTTTTAAGTGGGGGACTAGCGAGGAACGAACCGGGGAGCTGTTTTTT	CASSFKWGTSEERTGELFF
TRBV29-1	.	TRBJ2-1	TRBD1	TGCAGCGTGTCGACCGGGACAGGGACCAATGAGCAGTTCTTC	CSVSTGTGTNEQFF
TRBV5-5	few	TRBJ2-7	.	TGTGCCAGCAGCTACCGGACAGTCACCTACGAGCAGTACTTC	CASSYRTVTYEQYF
TRBV6-5	.	TRBJ1-1	.	TGTGCCAGCAGTTACTCGGGATACCAGGGCCAGGTGAACACTGAAGCTTTCTTT	CASSYSGYQGQVNTEAFF
TRBV12-3/TRBV12-4	few	TRBJ2-7	TRBD1	TGTGCCAGCAGCGCGTGGGGACAGAGATCCTACGAGCAGTACTTC	CASSAWGQRSYEQYF
TRBV20-1	few	TRBJ2-7	.	TGCAGTGCTAGACCGACGACTAGATTCGAGCAGTACTTC	CSARPTTRFEQYF
TRBV28	.	TRBJ2-1	TRBD1	TGTGCCAGCAGAACATACAGGGGGCTTGAGGGGGCGTCCTACAATGAGCAGTTCTTC	CASRTYRGLEGASYNEQFF
TRBV7-9	.	TRBJ2-3	.	TGTGCCAGCAGTGGGGGCGGAACGAGCACAGATACGCAGTATTTT	CASSGGGTSTDTQYF